Presented here are 15 T cell receptor beta chains from one specimen sequenced in a study of blood T cell repertoires in COVID-19. The table came from immunoSEQ multiplex PCR; TCRdb's copy has only in-frame clones and leaves some out. The sample carries about 310,000 clones, about 91% recorded once. Sequenced sample: PBMCs or T cells enriched from blood (not recorded which). The receptors come from a woman between 40 and 50 years old who had recovered from COVID-19.

The V and J genes are TRBV2 and TRBJ1-2; D is uncertain. Between the trimmed V and J ends, which lost 1 base and 3 bases, there was a span of 6 bases. The CDR3 is made up of 13 amino acids. The V gene's germline CDR1 is SNHLY and CDR2 FYNNEI. CDR3 bases: TGTGCCAGCAGTGAAGGAGATTACTATGGCTACACCTTC. Translating gives CASSEGDYYGYTF.

The count of this clone is one. The V and J genes are TRBV7-8 and TRBJ1-1, with 8 bases aligning to TRBD1. After removal of 3 bases from V and 1 base from J, the junction contained 10 bases not matched to a gene. CDR1 and CDR2 from the germline V gene are SGHVS and FQNEAQ. The CDR3 has 17 amino acids. CDR3 in DNA: TGTGCCAGCAGCTTGCCACGGACAGGGAGACCGAACACTGAAGCTTTCTTT. Translating gives CASSLPRTGRPNTEAFF.

The chain's CDR3 is CASSFKGFPYEQYF. The CDR3 bases are TGTGCCAGCAGTTTTAAGGGGTTCCCCTACGAGCAGTACTTC. The chain has TRBV27 and TRBJ2-7; TRBD1 might be the D (5 bases). Germline V lookup: CDR1 MNHEY, CDR2 SMNVEV (reference sequence). V lost 3 bases and J lost 2, with 11 bases in between. The CDR3 runs 14 residues.

The chain is built from TRBV5-1 and TRBJ1-5, with 9 positions matching TRBD1. The CDR3 totals 16 residues. CDR1 is SGHRS, CDR2 YFSETQ, per germline. J was trimmed by 4 bases and V by 3 bases; bases with no gene match: 8. CDR3 bases: TGCGCCAGCAGCTCCACTCCGACAGGGGGTAATCAGCCCCAGCATTTT. It translates to CASSSTPTGGNQPQHF.

J is TRBJ2-7 and V is TRBV7-2, with 9 bases aligning to TRBD2. This CDR3 is 16 amino acids long. V lost 5 bases, J lost 0 bases, and 8 bases stayed unmatched. Germline lookup yields CDR1 SGHTA and CDR2 FQGNSA. In DNA, the CDR3 is TGTGCCAGCAGCCTCGCGGGGGGGATGAGCTCCTACGAGCAGTACTTC. Amino acid sequence: CASSLAGGMSSYEQYF. Variable domain in full (rest from reference TRBV7-2 and TRBJ2-7): GAGVSQSPSNKVTEKGKDVELRCDPISGHTALYWYRQSLGQGLEFLIYFQGNSAPDKSGLPSDRFSAERTGGSVSTLTIQRTQQEDSAVYLCASSLAGGMSSYEQYFGPGTRLTVT.

V gene TRBV9 combines with J gene TRBJ2-1; 9 bases map to TRBD2. The CDR3 loop spans 16 amino acids. V was clipped by 4 bases and J by 0 bases; unmatched bases: 5. The germline CDR1 and CDR2 sequences are SGDLS and YYNGEE. CDR3 sequence (DNA): TGTGCCAGCAGCCTTTTTAGCGGGGGCTCCTACAATGAGCAGTTCTTC. Translating gives CASSLFSGGSYNEQFF.

Comment on this clone: The identical CDR3 is also encoded by other nucleotide sequences in the sample. V is TRBV19 and J is TRBJ2-5, with 7 bases aligning to TRBD1. The V segment lost 5 bases and the J segment 3 bases; nucleotides outside the gene matches: 3. Germline CDR1 reads LNHDA; CDR2 reads SQIVND (reference sequence). The CDR3 is 13 residues long. For the CDR3, the DNA is TGTGCCAGTAGTCCCGACAGGGAAGAGACCCAGTACTTC. Translation gives CASSPDREETQYF.

The chain couples TRBV19 to TRBJ2-7; D may be TRBD2 (6 bases). The V gene's germline CDR1 is LNHDA and CDR2 SQIVND (reference sequence). The CDR3 runs 13 residues. With 0 bases removed from V and 6 bases from J, the gap between germline ends came to 9 bases. The CDR3 DNA follows: TGTGCCAGTAGTATAGAAGGCGGGGTCGAGCAGTACTTC. This codes for CASSIEGGVEQYF.

The chain links TRBV5-4 to TRBJ2-2; 7 positions agree with TRBD1. The V segment lost 1 base and the J segment 5 bases; nucleotides outside the gene matches: 2. CDR1 is SGHNT, CDR2 YYREEE, per germline (reference sequence). The CDR3 has 14 residues. Here the CDR3 DNA reads TGTGCCAGCAGCTTGACAGGGGAGACCGGGGAGCTGTTTTTT. It translates to CASSLTGETGELFF. The full variable domain, completed using reference TRBV5-4 and TRBJ2-2, is ETGVTQSPTHLIKTRGQQVTLRCSSQSGHNTVSWYQQALGQGPQFIFQYYREEENGRGNFPPRFSGLQFPNYSSELNVNALELDDSALYLCASSLTGETGELFFGEGSRLTVL.

This chain uses TRBV30 with TRBJ1-2; D call uncertain. V gave up 2 bases and J gave up 5 bases, with 12 bases separating them. Germline V CDR1 and CDR2: GTSNPN, SVGIG (reference sequence). The CDR3 runs 13 residues. DNA of the CDR3: TGTGCCTGGAGTTCCGGATCAGGTTATGGCTACACCTTC. Protein sequence: CAWSSGSGYGYTF.

The chain carries TRBV7-2 and TRBJ1-6, with 8 positions matching TRBD1. Germline V gives CDR1 SGHTA, CDR2 FQGNSA. The trim removed 8 bases at V and 9 bases at J, leaving 12 bases unmatched. The CDR3 covers 15 residues. CDR3 coding DNA: TGTGCCAGCTCCCCGAGCACAGGGGGGAGTTCACCCCTCCACTTT. Amino acid sequence: CASSPSTGGSSPLHF.

The V gene is TRBV19, the J gene TRBJ1-2; maybe TRBD1 (6 bases). The germline V gene encodes CDR1 LNHDA and CDR2 SQIVND (reference sequence). V was trimmed by 5 bases and J by 2 bases, leaving 18 bases between them. The CDR3 is 16 residues long. The CDR3 is CASSSPQGKANYGYTF. The DNA of the CDR3 is TGTGCCAGTAGTTCCCCACAGGGAAAGGCCAACTATGGCTACACCTTC.

The rearrangement uses TRBV7-9 and TRBJ2-3, with a tentative D call TRBD2 (7 bases). Trimming took 5 bases from V and 0 from J, leaving 9 bases between them. CDR1 and CDR2 from the germline V gene are SEHNR and FQNEAQ (reference sequence). The CDR3 loop spans 14 amino acids. The CDR3 coding sequence is TGTGCCAGCAGCGGCGGGGGCAGCACAGATACGCAGTATTTT. Translated: CASSGGGSTDTQYF.

This clone was seen once. The chain has TRBV28 and TRBJ2-7; perhaps TRBD2 as D (6 bases). V gave up 4 bases and J gave up 1 base, with 20 bases separating them. The CDR3 extends over 17 amino acids. In germline, CDR1 is MDHEN, CDR2 SYDVKM. The CDR3 bases are TGTGCCAGCAGTTCCCCATCGACTAGTTTTAGTTCCTACGAGCAGTACTTC. Protein: CASSSPSTSFSSYEQYF.

This chain links TRBV4-3 with TRBJ1-5, with D perhaps TRBD1 (6 bases). The germline V gene encodes CDR1 LGHNA and CDR2 YSLEER. The CDR3 runs 13 residues. V was clipped by 0 bases and J by 6 bases, with 6 bases between them. CDR3 DNA: TGCGCCAGCAGCCAAGAAGGGGGTCAGCCCCAGCATTTT. It codes for CASSQEGGQPQHF.